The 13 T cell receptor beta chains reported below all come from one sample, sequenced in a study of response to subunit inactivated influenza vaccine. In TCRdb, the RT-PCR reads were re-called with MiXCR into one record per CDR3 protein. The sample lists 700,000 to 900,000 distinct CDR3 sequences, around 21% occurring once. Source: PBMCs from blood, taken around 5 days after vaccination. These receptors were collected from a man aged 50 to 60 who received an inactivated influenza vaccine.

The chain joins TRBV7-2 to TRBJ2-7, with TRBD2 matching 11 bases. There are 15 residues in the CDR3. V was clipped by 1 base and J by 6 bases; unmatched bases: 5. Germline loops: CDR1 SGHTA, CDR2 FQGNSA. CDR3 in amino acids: CASSLELAGGGEQYF. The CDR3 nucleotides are TGTGCCAGCAGCTTAGAGCTAGCGGGGGGAGGCGAGCAGTACTTC.

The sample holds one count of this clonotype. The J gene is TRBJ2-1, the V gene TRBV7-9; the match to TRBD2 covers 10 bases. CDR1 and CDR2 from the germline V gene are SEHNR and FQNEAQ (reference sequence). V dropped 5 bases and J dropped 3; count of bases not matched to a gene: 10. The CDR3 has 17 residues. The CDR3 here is CASSHTTGLADYNEQFF. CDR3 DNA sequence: TGTGCCAGCAGCCATACGACCGGACTAGCGGACTACAATGAGCAGTTCTTC.

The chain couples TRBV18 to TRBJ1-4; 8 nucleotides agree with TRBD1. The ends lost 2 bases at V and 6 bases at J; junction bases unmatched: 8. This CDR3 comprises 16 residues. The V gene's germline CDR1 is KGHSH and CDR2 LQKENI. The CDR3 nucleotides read TGTGCCAGCTCACCAACCCCCGGGACAGGTGATGAAAAACTGTTTTTT. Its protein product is CASSPTPGTGDEKLFF.

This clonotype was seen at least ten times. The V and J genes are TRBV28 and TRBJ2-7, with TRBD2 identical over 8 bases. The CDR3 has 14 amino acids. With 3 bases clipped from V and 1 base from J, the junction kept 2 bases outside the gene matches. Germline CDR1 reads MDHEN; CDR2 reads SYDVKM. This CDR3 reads CASSFRLASYEQYF. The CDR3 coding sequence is TGTGCCAGCAGTTTTCGACTAGCGTCCTACGAGCAGTACTTC. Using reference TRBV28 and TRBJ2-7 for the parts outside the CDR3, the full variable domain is DVKVTQSSRYLVKRTGEKVFLECVQDMDHENMFWYRQDPGLGLRLIYFSYDVKMKEKGDIPEGYSVSREKKERFSLILESASTNQTSMYLCASSFRLASYEQYFGPGTRLTVT.

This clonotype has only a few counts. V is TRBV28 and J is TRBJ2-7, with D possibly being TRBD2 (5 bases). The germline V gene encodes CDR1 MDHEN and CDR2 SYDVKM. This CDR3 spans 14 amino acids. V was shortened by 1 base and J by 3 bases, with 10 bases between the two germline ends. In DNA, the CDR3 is TGTGCCAGCAGTTTATACGCGGGTTACTACGAGCAGTACTTC. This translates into CASSLYAGYYEQYF.

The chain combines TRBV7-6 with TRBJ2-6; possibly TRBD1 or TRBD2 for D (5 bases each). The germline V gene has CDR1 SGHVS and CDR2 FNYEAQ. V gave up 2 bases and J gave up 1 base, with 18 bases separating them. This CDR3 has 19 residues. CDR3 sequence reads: CASSLTPGPATSGANVLTF. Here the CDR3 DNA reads TGTGCCAGCAGCTTAACTCCGGGACCAGCTACTTCTGGGGCCAACGTCCTGACTTTC.

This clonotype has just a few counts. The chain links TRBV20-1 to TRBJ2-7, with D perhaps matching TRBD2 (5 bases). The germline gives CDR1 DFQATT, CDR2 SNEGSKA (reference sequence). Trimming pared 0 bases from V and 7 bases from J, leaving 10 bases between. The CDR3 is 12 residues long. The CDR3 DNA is TGCAGTGCTAGAGAAGGTCGGGGAGAGCAGTACTTC. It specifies CSAREGRGEQYF.

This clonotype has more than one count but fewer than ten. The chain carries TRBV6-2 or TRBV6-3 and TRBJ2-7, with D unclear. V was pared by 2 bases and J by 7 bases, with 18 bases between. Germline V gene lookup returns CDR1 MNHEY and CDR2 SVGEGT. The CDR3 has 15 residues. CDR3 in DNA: TGTGCCAGCAGTTACGCTATCCGTACCTGGATGGAGCAGTACTTC. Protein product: CASSYAIRTWMEQYF.

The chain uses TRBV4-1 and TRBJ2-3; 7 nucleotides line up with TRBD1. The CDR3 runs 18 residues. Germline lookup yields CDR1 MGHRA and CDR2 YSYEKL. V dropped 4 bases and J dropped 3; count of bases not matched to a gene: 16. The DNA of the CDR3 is TGCGCCAGCAGCCGCTTACCTCTACAGGGGATCAGTACAGATACGCAGTATTTT. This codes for CASSRLPLQGISTDTQYF.

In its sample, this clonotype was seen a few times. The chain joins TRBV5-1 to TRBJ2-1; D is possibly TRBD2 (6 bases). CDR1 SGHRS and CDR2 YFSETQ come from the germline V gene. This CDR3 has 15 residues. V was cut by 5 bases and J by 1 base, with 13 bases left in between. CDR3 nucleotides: TGCGCCAGCAGGTCCGCCCGGGGGTCCTACAATGAGCAGTTCTTC. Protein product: CASRSARGSYNEQFF.

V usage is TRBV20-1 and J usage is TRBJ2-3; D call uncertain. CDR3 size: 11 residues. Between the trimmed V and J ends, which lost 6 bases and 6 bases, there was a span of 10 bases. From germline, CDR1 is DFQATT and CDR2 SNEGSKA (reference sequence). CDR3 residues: CSASAVDTQYF. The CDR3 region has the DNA TGCAGTGCCAGTGCTGTGGATACGCAGTATTTT.

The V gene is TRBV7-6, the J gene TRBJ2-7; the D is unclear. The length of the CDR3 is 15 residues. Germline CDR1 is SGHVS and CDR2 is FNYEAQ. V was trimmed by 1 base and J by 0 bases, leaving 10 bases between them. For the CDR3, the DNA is TGTGCCAGCAGCTTAGGTGGGCAGACCTCCTACGAGCAGTACTTC. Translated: CASSLGGQTSYEQYF.

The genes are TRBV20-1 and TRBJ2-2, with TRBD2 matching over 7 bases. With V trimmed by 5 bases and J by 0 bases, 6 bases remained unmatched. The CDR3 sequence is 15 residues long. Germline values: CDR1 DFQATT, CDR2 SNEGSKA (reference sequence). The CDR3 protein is CSAPVAGSNTGELFF. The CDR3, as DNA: TGCAGTGCTCCTGTAGCGGGTTCGAACACCGGGGAGCTGTTTTTT.